This TCR beta chain came from a study of PD-1 blockade in classical Hodgkin lymphoma. Study-level points and caveats: Patients with an early start, nivolumab under 1 year after ASCT, were excluded.

All the patients suffered relapse after autologous stem cell transplantation, and brentuximab vedotin exposure differed. Trimming cost V 5 bases and J 2 bases, with 15 bases left between them. The CDR3 runs to 15 residues. Germline V CDR1 and CDR2: PRHDT, FYEKMQ (reference sequence). On this clone: What it binds is unknown.

Profiled with immunoSEQ multiplex PCR; TCRdb holds only in-frame clones, not every one. The sample shows about 4,000 clones, just under 80% of them seen only once. This sequence originates from a human donor with classical Hodgkin lymphoma. The chain employs TRBV13 and TRBJ1-2; TRBD1 might be the D (6 bases). This specimen consisted of peripheral blood mononuclear cells (PBMCs), obtained at baseline. Written as DNA, the CDR3 is TGTGCCAGCAGCCGGGGGGCAGGTACAAACTATGGCTACACCTTC. Protein product: CASSRGAGTNYGYTF.